This record covers a single T cell receptor (beta chain). CDR1 is LGHNA and CDR2 is YSLEER in the germline V gene. The CDR3 consists of 17 residues. V dropped 0 bases and J dropped 5 bases, with 14 bases sitting between them. These data come from a study of T cell responses to AZD1222 COVID-19 vaccine. At the level of the study: Second doses were pooled across both intervals (about 4 or about 12 weeks).

This table comes from immunoSEQ multiplex PCR, and its TCRdb copy is limited to in-frame clones, with some not included. This sample yields more than 75,000 clones, of which nearly 90% are seen a single time; roughly 1.7% belongs to the top ten. The starting material was peripheral blood, obtained on day 0 of AZD1222 vaccination. The V call is TRBV4-3, the J call TRBJ1-6; perhaps TRBD1 as D (6 bases). The clonotype originates from an adult in good health. The CDR3, as DNA: TGCGCCAGCAGCCAAGAGTACACAGGGTCCCATAATTCACCCCTCCACTTT. This encodes CASSQEYTGSHNSPLHF.